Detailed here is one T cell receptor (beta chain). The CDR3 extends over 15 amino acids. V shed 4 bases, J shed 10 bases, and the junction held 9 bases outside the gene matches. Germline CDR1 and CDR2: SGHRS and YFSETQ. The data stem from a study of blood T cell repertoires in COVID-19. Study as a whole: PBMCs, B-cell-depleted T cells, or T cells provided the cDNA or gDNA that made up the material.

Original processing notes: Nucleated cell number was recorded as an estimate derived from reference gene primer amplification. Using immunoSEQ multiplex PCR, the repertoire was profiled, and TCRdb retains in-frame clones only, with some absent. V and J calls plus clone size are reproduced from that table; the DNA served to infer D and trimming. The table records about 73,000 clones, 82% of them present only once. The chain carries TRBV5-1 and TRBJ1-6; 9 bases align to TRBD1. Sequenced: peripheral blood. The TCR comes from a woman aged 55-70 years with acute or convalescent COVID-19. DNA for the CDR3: TGCGCCAGCAGCGGGGGACAGGGCGCTTACTCACCCCTCCACTTT. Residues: CASSGGQGAYSPLHF. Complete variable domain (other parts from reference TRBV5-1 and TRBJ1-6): KAGVTQTPRYLIKTRGQQVTLSCSPISGHRSVSWYQQTPGQGLQFLFEYFSETQRNKGNFPGRFSGRQFSNSRSEMNVSTLELGDSALYLCASSGGQGAYSPLHFGNGTRLTVT.